This is a list of T cell receptor beta chains from one sample in a study of blood T cell repertoires in COVID-19. The protocol was immunoSEQ multiplex PCR, while the TCRdb copy is restricted to in-frame clones and leaves out a portion. The sample consists of fewer than 500,000 clones, approximately 90% of them appearing once. The specimen was peripheral blood. Every receptor here comes from a woman in her thirties with acute or convalescent COVID-19. Both conserved end residues are part of each CDR3. A D gene is named only where the DNA matches it firmly. Not all rows give a size; the values are once, few, many and, for expanded clones, a class.

TRBD1	TRBJ1-5	16	few	TRBV10-2	CASRTEGDRVNQPQHF	TGCGCCAGCAGGACCGAGGGGGACAGGGTCAATCAGCCCCAGCATTTT
NA	TRBJ2-7	12	NA	TRBV3-1/TRBV3-2	CASSFSSYEQYF	TGTGCCAGCAGCTTTAGCTCCTACGAGCAGTACTTC
NA	TRBJ2-5	12	NA	TRBV10-3	CAIRGDQETQYF	TGTGCCATCAGGGGCGACCAAGAGACCCAGTACTTC
TRBD2	TRBJ2-2	16	NA	TRBV3-1/TRBV3-2	CASAQRRGTNTGELFF	TGTGCCAGCGCTCAAAGGCGGGGGACGAACACCGGGGAGCTGTTTTTT
NA	TRBJ2-2	15	NA	TRBV6-5	CASSYPGTNTGELFF	TGTGCCAGCAGTTACCCGGGAACGAACACCGGGGAGCTGTTTTTT
NA	TRBJ1-6	14	NA	TRBV28	CASSNSGGISPLHF	TGTGCCAGCAGTAACTCGGGGGGTATTTCACCCCTCCACTTT
NA	TRBJ2-1	12	NA	TRBV5-6	CASSLFLGEQFF	TGTGCCAGCAGCTTGTTTTTGGGCGAGCAGTTCTTC
NA	TRBJ2-5	18	NA	TRBV21-1	CASLNGEDRDSPKETQYF	TGTGCCAGCTTAAACGGGGAAGACAGGGATTCCCCAAAAGAGACCCAGTACTTC
TRBD2	TRBJ2-3	14	NA	TRBV4-1	CASMERGAGDTQYF	TGCGCCAGCATGGAGCGGGGGGCAGGGGATACGCAGTATTTT
TRBD2	TRBJ2-3	16	NA	TRBV27	CASSLLPGGSLDTQYF	TGTGCCAGCAGTTTACTTCCCGGGGGGTCGCTGGATACGCAGTATTTT
NA	TRBJ2-1	14	NA	TRBV6-4	CASSGAASYNEQFF	TGTGCCAGCAGTGGGGCAGCTTCCTACAATGAGCAGTTCTTC
TRBD1	TRBJ1-2	15	NA	TRBV12-5	CASGAPGQLNYGYTF	TGTGCTAGTGGGGCCCCGGGACAGTTGAACTATGGCTACACCTTC
NA	TRBJ1-6	17	few	TRBV11-2	CASRPELLFSYNSPLHF	TGTGCCAGCAGGCCGGAATTACTATTCTCCTATAATTCACCCCTCCACTTT
NA	TRBJ2-7	13	few	TRBV2	CASGWGTSYEQYF	TGTGCCAGCGGGTGGGGGACTTCCTACGAGCAGTACTTC
NA	TRBJ2-7	14	NA	TRBV27	CASSPTANTYEQYF	TGTGCCAGCAGCCCAACCGCCAACACCTACGAGCAGTACTTC
NA	TRBJ2-7	15	NA	TRBV5-6	CASSQLSGDSYEQYF	TGTGCCAGCAGCCAATTGTCAGGGGACTCCTACGAGCAGTACTTC
TRBD1	TRBJ2-7	15	NA	TRBV6-5	CASTPRQGADYEQYF	TGTGCCAGCACCCCACGCCAGGGGGCCGACTACGAGCAGTACTTC
NA	TRBJ1-1	13	NA	TRBV15	CATSSRLYTEAFF	TGTGCCACCAGCAGCAGATTATACACTGAAGCTTTCTTT
NA	TRBJ2-7	13	NA	TRBV5-4	CASSLPGAYEQYF	TGTGCCAGCAGCCTTCCAGGGGCCTACGAGCAGTACTTC
NA	TRBJ2-1	13	NA	TRBV6-5	CASRIDSYNEQFF	TGTGCCAGCAGGATCGACAGTTACAATGAGCAGTTCTTC
TRBD2	TRBJ2-1	15	NA	TRBV3-1/TRBV3-2	CASSPGTTAYNEQFF	TGTGCCAGCAGCCCGGGGACTACTGCTTACAATGAGCAGTTCTTC
TRBD2	TRBJ2-1	16	once	TRBV24-1	CATSGLPGLANNEQFF	TGTGCCACCAGTGGATTACCGGGACTAGCGAACAATGAGCAGTTCTTC
TRBD1	TRBJ2-3	14	NA	TRBV2	CASRDRQNTDTQYF	TGTGCCAGCAGGGACAGGCAGAACACAGATACGCAGTATTTT
NA	TRBJ2-1	16	once	TRBV19	CASSIRQGNSYNEQFF	TGTGCCAGTAGTATCAGGCAGGGAAACTCCTACAATGAGCAGTTCTTC
NA	TRBJ1-1	20	NA	TRBV10-3	CAISGNYRTNREGVRTEAFF	TGTGCCATCAGTGGGAACTACAGGACCAACAGGGAAGGGGTTAGGACTGAAGCTTTCTTT
NA	TRBJ1-1	14	NA	TRBV28	CASSPQGLNTEAFF	TGTGCCAGCAGCCCTCAGGGCCTGAACACTGAAGCTTTCTTT
TRBD1	TRBJ1-2	17	NA	TRBV29-1	CSVDGGQGQAGYYGYTF	TGCAGCGTTGACGGAGGACAGGGACAGGCAGGGTACTATGGCTACACCTTC